These 7 T cell receptor beta chains were all obtained from the same sample, sequenced in a study of response to subunit inactivated influenza vaccine. TCRdb called the RT-PCR reads again in MiXCR, with one record for every CDR3 protein. The data contain 450,000 to 500,000 distinct CDR3 sequences, approximately 10% of them seen just once; the ten biggest clones take up 10% to 15%. Here the sequenced sample was PBMCs from blood, taken 45 days after vaccination. The receptors stem from a man aged 50 or older who received an inactivated influenza vaccine.

This clonotype was seen a few times. The rearrangement joins TRBV20-1 to TRBJ2-7; D not resolved. The CDR3 has 14 residues. Germline values: CDR1 DFQATT, CDR2 SNEGSKA (reference sequence). The V end was cut by 3 bases, the J end by 4 bases, with 16 bases between. The CDR3 DNA follows: TGCAGTGCTAGCCGGGTCCCGGTGGGGTACGAGCAGTACTTC. This sequence encodes CSASRVPVGYEQYF.

This clonotype was seen more than once but under ten times. The chain links TRBV4-1 to TRBJ2-7, with TRBD1 matching 8 bases. Unmatched junction bases numbered 5, after V lost 4 bases and J lost 3 bases. Germline assignment: CDR1 MGHRA and CDR2 YSYEKL. The CDR3 is made up of 14 amino acids. CDR3 nucleotides: TGCGCCAGCAGCCCGACCGACAGGGGCTACGAGCAGTACTTC. Translation: CASSPTDRGYEQYF.

V usage is TRBV4-2 and J usage is TRBJ1-5; the D is unclear. The germline CDR1 and CDR2 sequences are LGHNA and YNFKEQ. The CDR3 is 15 residues long. The V end was cut by 4 bases, the J end by 4 bases, with 14 bases between. The CDR3 DNA is TGTGCCAGCAGCCGGGAGACCAAGGGTAATCAGCCCCAGCATTTT. It yields the protein CASSRETKGNQPQHF.

This chain joins TRBV6-4 and TRBJ1-5; D is undetermined. This CDR3 contains 15 residues. Trimming cost V 4 bases and J 5 bases, with 15 bases left between them. The germline V gene encodes CDR1 MRHNA and CDR2 SNTAGT. The CDR3 is CASSGHMGSYQPQHF. The DNA for the CDR3 is TGTGCCAGCAGTGGGCATATGGGAAGTTATCAGCCCCAGCATTTT.

The chain has TRBV9 and TRBJ2-7; D might be TRBD2 (6 bases). The CDR3 length is 14 residues. CDR1 is SGDLS and CDR2 is YYNGEE in the germline V gene. The germline V and J ends were trimmed by 3 bases and 6 bases, with 16 bases remaining between them. This CDR3 reads CASSAGTPSAEQYF. DNA of the CDR3: TGTGCCAGCAGCGCGGGGACTCCCTCGGCCGAGCAGTACTTC.

J is TRBJ2-1 and V is TRBV14, with unresolved D. Trimming pared 5 bases from V and 0 bases from J, leaving 14 bases between. Germline CDR1 is SGHDN and CDR2 is FVKESK. The CDR3 is made up of 16 amino acids. Here the CDR3 DNA reads TGTGCCAGCAGCAAAAGGGCCCCCCTCTCCTACAATGAGCAGTTCTTC. Translating it yields CASSKRAPLSYNEQFF. Full variable domain (rest looked up from reference TRBV14 and TRBJ2-1): EAGVTQFPSHSVIEKGQTVTLRCDPISGHDNLYWYRRVMGKEIKFLLHFVKESKQDESGMPNNRFLAERTGGTYSTLKVQPAELEDSGVYFCASSKRAPLSYNEQFFGPGTRLTVL.

This clonotype came up a few times. This chain uses TRBV7-2 with TRBJ2-1, with TRBD2 matching over 8 bases. The germline CDR1 and CDR2 sequences are SGHTA and FQGNSA. J lost 7 bases, V lost 0 bases, and 11 bases had no gene match. There are 17 residues in the CDR3. The CDR3 here is CASSLAFPQRESNEQFF. CDR3 in DNA: TGTGCCAGCAGCTTAGCGTTCCCCCAGCGGGAGAGTAATGAGCAGTTCTTC.